These 7 T cell receptor beta chains were all obtained from the same sample, sequenced in a study of beta chain features in type 1 diabetes. Study-wide results and limits: Researchers report that Type 1 diabetes patients had moderately but significantly shorter TCRB CDR3s across all four CD4+ subsets.

No antigen is known for these receptors. Since all of the isolated RNA was reverse transcribed, expressed TCRB transcripts were what got sequenced. Sequencing was performed with immunoSEQ multiplex PCR; in TCRdb, only in-frame clones are kept and a portion is missing. The data hold 310,000 or so clones, with 9.3% observed a single time. Sequenced sample: central memory CD4+ T cells from blood. The origin of the receptors is a man in his thirties or forties with type 1 diabetes.

The chain links TRBV2 to TRBJ2-1; TRBD2 aligns across 15 bases. Germline V gene sequence: CDR1 SNHLY, CDR2 FYNNEI. The CDR3 sequence is 17 residues long. The V gene end was trimmed by 3 bases and the J gene end by 6 bases; junction bases not matched to a gene: 6. The chain's CDR3 is CASSDPGLAGGSNEQFF. The CDR3, as DNA: TGTGCCAGCAGTGATCCGGGACTAGCGGGGGGATCCAATGAGCAGTTCTTC. Looking up the rest from reference TRBV2 and TRBJ2-1 gives the full variable domain: EPEVTQTPSHQVTQMGQEVILRCVPISNHLYFYWYRQILGQKVEFLVSFYNNEISEKSEIFDDQFSVERPDGSNFTLKIRSTKLEDSAMYFCASSDPGLAGGSNEQFFGPGTRLTVL.

The J gene is TRBJ1-5, the V gene TRBV15; possibly TRBD1 for D (5 bases). CDR1 is LNHNV and CDR2 is YYDKDF in the germline V gene (reference sequence). This CDR3 has 14 residues. Trimming took 6 bases from V and 9 from J, leaving 18 bases between them. CDR3 amino acids: CATRRFGDGVPQHF. In nucleotides, the CDR3 is TGTGCCACCAGGAGGTTCGGGGACGGAGTGCCCCAGCATTTT. Full variable domain (outside the CDR3, taken from reference TRBV15 and TRBJ1-5): DAMVIQNPRYQVTQFGKPVTLSCSQTLNHNVMYWYQQKSSQAPKLLFHYYDKDFNNEADTPDNFQSRRPNTSFCFLDIRSPGLGDTAMYLCATRRFGDGVPQHFGDGTRLSIL.

This chain joins TRBV19 and TRBJ2-1; D gene ambiguous. V was cut by 2 bases and J by 3 bases, with 11 bases left in between. This CDR3 has 15 residues. Germline V gives CDR1 LNHDA, CDR2 SQIVND (reference sequence). The CDR3 spells CASSITPAFYNEQFF. In DNA form, the CDR3 reads TGTGCCAGTAGTATAACGCCAGCCTTCTACAATGAGCAGTTCTTC.

At least ten counts were recorded for this clone. In DNA, the CDR3 is TGCAGCGTTGCTGACGGGATCTCTGGAAACACCATATATTTT. Translating it yields CSVADGISGNTIYF. The genes are TRBV29-1 and TRBJ1-3; D is undetermined. The CDR3 loop spans 14 amino acids. The ends were cut back, 4 bases at V and 0 bases at J, with 10 bases in the middle. Germline V CDR1 and CDR2: SQVTM, ANQGSEA.

In this sample, this clone turned up a few times. The chain couples TRBV29-1 to TRBJ1-1; no clear D. CDR1 SQVTM and CDR2 ANQGSEA come from the germline V gene. Trimming shortened V by 4 bases and J by 0 bases, and 9 bases separated the two germline ends. The CDR3 is made up of 13 amino acids. The CDR3 DNA reads TGCAGCGTTGGGCCCCTTTTGAACACTGAAGCTTTCTTT. It specifies CSVGPLLNTEAFF.

In its sample, this clone was seen many times. The chain is built from TRBV29-1 and TRBJ1-1; TRBD1 agrees at 9 bases. The germline V gene encodes CDR1 SQVTM and CDR2 ANQGSEA. CDR3 length equals 13 residues. With 0 bases clipped from V and 11 bases from J, the junction kept 7 bases outside the gene matches. CDR3 DNA: TGCAGCGTTGAAGAATCTACAGGGGGCTGGGCTTTCTTT. Protein product: CSVEESTGGWAFF.

This clone has a handful of counts. The rearrangement joins TRBV7-2 to TRBJ1-1; 11 nucleotides line up with TRBD1. Germline V gene data show CDR1 as SGHTA and CDR2 as FQGNSA. The length of the CDR3 is 16 residues. With V trimmed by 0 bases and J by 7 bases, 7 bases remained unmatched. The CDR3 DNA is TGTGCCAGCAGCTTAGCGCTTGGACAGGGGGCGGGTGAAGCTTTCTTT. Protein product: CASSLALGQGAGEAFF.